This TCR beta chain was sequenced for a study of CD8 T cells in ankylosing spondylitis. TCRdb recomputed calls from the 5' RACE reads with MiXCR, one row per CDR3 protein. The table shows 200,000 to 300,000 distinct CDR3 sequences, with roughly a quarter occurring only once. Germline CDR1 reads DFQATT; CDR2 reads SNEGSKA (reference sequence). The CDR3 loop spans 14 amino acids. J lost 5 bases, V lost 6 bases, and 8 bases had no gene match. This clonotype originated in a male donor with ankylosing spondylitis or in good health (not recorded which). Sequencing was carried out using blood, either unsorted or a sorted T cell fraction (not recorded which). The chain combines TRBV20-1 with TRBJ2-1; TRBD1 matches at 9 bases. The CDR3 region has the DNA TGCAGTGCGGTCCGACAGGGGGGTAACAATGAGCAGTTCTTC. Protein sequence: CSAVRQGGNNEQFF.